These 9 T cell receptor beta chains were sequenced from one sample in a study of blood T cells in healthy people across ages. A second PCR of roughly 6 to 12 cycles used a sample-barcoded 5' primer and a J-beta primer mix. Each CDR3 protein is one row after TCRdb ran MiXCR on the 5' RACE reads. The profile shows some 640,000 distinct CDR3 sequences, 25% to 35% of them singletons. The sequencing input was blood. These TCRs come from a woman aged 80 or over in good health.

The chain couples TRBV18 to TRBJ2-7, with D perhaps TRBD2 (6 bases). V lost 4 bases to trimming and J lost 2 bases, with 9 bases between them. This CDR3 region has 13 residues. The germline V gene encodes CDR1 KGHSH and CDR2 LQKENI. The CDR3 region has the DNA TGTGCCAGCTCACAAGCGGGTGCCTACGAGCAGTACTTC. Protein: CASSQAGAYEQYF.

The chain carries TRBV7-2 and TRBJ2-5, with 10 bases identical to TRBD2. The ends lost 5 bases at V and 3 bases at J; junction bases unmatched: 18. The CDR3 has 19 residues. The V gene's germline CDR1 is SGHTA and CDR2 FQGNSA. CDR3 sequence: CASSRGLADTYGKKETQYF. The CDR3, as DNA: TGTGCCAGCAGCCGCGGACTAGCGGACACTTACGGGAAAAAAGAGACCCAGTACTTC.

Ten or more counts support this clonotype. The V call is TRBV30, the J call TRBJ1-5, with 9 bases identical to TRBD1. V shed 2 bases and J 5 bases; nucleotides not matched to a gene: 22. The CDR3 runs 20 residues. Germline V CDR1 and CDR2: GTSNPN, SVGIG (reference sequence). As DNA, the CDR3 is TGTGCCTGGAGTTATTCCCTAGGACAGGGGACATACCCCGGCTATCAGCCCCAGCATTTT. This gives the protein CAWSYSLGQGTYPGYQPQHF.

Worth noting for this clonotype: A much larger clone differs from this one at a single base, so this may be a read error. The CDR3 loop is CASSTGANYDYTF. The DNA for the CDR3 is TGTGCCAGTTCGACAGGGGCTAACTATGACTACACCTTC. V and J are TRBV6-2 or TRBV6-3 and TRBJ1-2, with 8 positions matching TRBD1. The CDR3 is made up of 13 amino acids. The germline V gene encodes CDR1 MNHEY and CDR2 SVGEGT.

This clonotype showed up many times. The rearrangement uses TRBV28 and TRBJ1-2; unclear D gene. Trimming stripped 5 bases from V and 4 bases from J, with 8 bases between. CDR3 length: 12 amino acids. Germline CDR1 and CDR2: MDHEN and SYDVKM. The CDR3 loop is CASSIGVYGYTF. DNA of the CDR3: TGTGCCAGCAGTATCGGGGTCTATGGCTACACCTTC.

There are a few counts of this clonotype. The chain couples TRBV20-1 to TRBJ2-1; TRBD1 matches 8 bases. This CDR3 has 16 residues. The germline V gene has CDR1 DFQATT and CDR2 SNEGSKA (reference sequence). V was pared by 6 bases and J by 0 bases, with 10 bases of the junction left unmatched. The CDR3 nucleotides read TGCAGTGCCCTTTCCCTTACAGGGGGCTCCTACAATGAGCAGTTCTTC. This codes for CSALSLTGGSYNEQFF.

The sample holds a few counts of this clonotype. V is TRBV5-6 and J is TRBJ1-4; weak D call: TRBD1 (5 bases). Trimming shortened V by 4 bases and J by 4 bases, and 17 bases separated the two germline ends. Germline V lookup: CDR1 SGHDT, CDR2 YYEEEE. The CDR3 has 16 amino acids. CDR3 coding DNA: TGTGCCAGCAGCCGGGGGTCGCAAGCTCTTAATGAAAAACTGTTTTTT. This sequence encodes CASSRGSQALNEKLFF.

This clonotype has only a few counts. A much larger clone differs from this one at a single base, so this may be a read error. The CDR3 loop reads CASSESYGCDEQYF. The CDR3 DNA is TGCGCCAGCAGTGAATCTTACGGGTGTGACGAGCAGTACTTC. This chain joins TRBV10-2 and TRBJ2-7; D is unclear. CDR3 length: 14 residues. Germline CDR1 is WSHSY and CDR2 is SAAADI. Trimming took 3 bases from V and 5 from J, leaving 14 bases between them.

This clonotype was seen at least ten times. The V and J genes are TRBV6-1 and TRBJ1-1; D not certain. The CDR3 spans 12 residues. Germline lookup yields CDR1 MNHNS and CDR2 SASEGT. V was clipped by 4 bases and J by 4 bases, with 7 bases between them. In DNA form, the CDR3 reads TGTGCCAGCAGTGTAGCTAGCACTGAAGCTTTCTTT. This sequence encodes CASSVASTEAFF.